The source of this T cell receptor (beta chain) is a study of T cell responses to AZD1222 COVID-19 vaccine. This clone has just one count. What it binds is not known. Findings of the study overall: An increase in Spike-specific TCR breadth and depth was observed after two AZD1222 doses. Donors, mostly white British, included more females; clonal diversity was possibly underestimated. Targets within unmutated variant regions were reportedly found for nearly half of spike-specific TCRs.

Germline values: CDR1 SGHVS, CDR2 FQNEAQ. The CDR3 contains 17 residues. Between the trimmed V and J ends, which lost 0 bases and 0 bases, there was a span of 14 bases. Clones were sequenced by immunoSEQ multiplex PCR, and TCRdb holds only the in-frame ones, with some missing. The sample yields 180,000 or so clones, 93% seen once. Pooled in the analysis were second doses at about 4 or about 12 weeks. V gene TRBV7-8 combines with J gene TRBJ1-1, with D maybe TRBD1 (6 bases). This TCR was sampled from an adult who received the AZD1222 COVID-19 vaccine. Specimen: peripheral blood, collected 28 days after the second AZD1222 dose. The CDR3 sequence: CASSLASGGPMNTEAFF. The DNA of the CDR3 is TGTGCCAGCAGCTTAGCGTCCGGGGGCCCGATGAACACTGAAGCTTTCTTT. Full variable domain (missing parts from reference TRBV7-8 and TRBJ1-1): GAGVSQSPRYKVAKRGQDVALRCDPISGHVSLFWYQQALGQGPEFLTYFQNEAQLDKSGLPSDRFFAERPEGSVSTLKIQRTQQEDSAVYLCASSLASGGPMNTEAFFGQGTRLTVV.